Listed below are T cell receptor beta chains from one sample, sequenced in a study of a mutant IDH1 vaccine in newly diagnosed glioma. These receptors lack a known antigen. Libraries were prepared by immunoSEQ multiplex PCR; TCRdb keeps only in-frame clonotypes and omits some of them. The sample lists approximately 30,000 clones, approximately 78% occurring once. Sequences were derived from PBMCs, sampled from a glioma patient whose treatment included an IDH1 peptide vaccine. These receptors all come from a woman in her 30s with glioma. Both conserved end residues are part of each CDR3. Fields, in order: J gene, V gene, CDR3 length, CDR3 protein.

j_call: TRBJ1-1
v_call: TRBV5-1
cdr3_length: 15
cdr3_aa: CASSLANLLGTEAFF

j_call: TRBJ1-1
v_call: TRBV2
cdr3_length: 11
cdr3_aa: CASRPEGEAFF

j_call: TRBJ2-7
v_call: TRBV6-6
cdr3_length: 15
cdr3_aa: CASSYSAQASYEQYF

j_call: TRBJ2-2
v_call: TRBV14
cdr3_length: 14
cdr3_aa: CASSQESRRGELFF

j_call: TRBJ2-1
v_call: TRBV29-1
cdr3_length: 15
cdr3_aa: CSPEATESSYNEQFF

j_call: TRBJ1-1
v_call: TRBV7-8
cdr3_length: 14
cdr3_aa: CASSLGTGNTEAFF

j_call: TRBJ1-1
v_call: TRBV5-1
cdr3_length: 13
cdr3_aa: CASSLGTGGSAFF

j_call: TRBJ2-1
v_call: TRBV30
cdr3_length: 14
cdr3_aa: CAWREDRGFIEQFF

j_call: TRBJ2-7
v_call: TRBV6-6
cdr3_length: 14
cdr3_aa: CASSYERPRDEQYF

j_call: TRBJ1-2
v_call: TRBV7-2
cdr3_length: 16
cdr3_aa: CASSPGQLRVAYGYTF

j_call: TRBJ2-7
v_call: TRBV6-1
cdr3_length: 12
cdr3_aa: CAGQGASYEQYF

j_call: TRBJ1-1
v_call: TRBV10-3
cdr3_length: 16
cdr3_aa: CAISPGTGRRNTEAFF

j_call: TRBJ1-2
v_call: TRBV29-1
cdr3_length: 13
cdr3_aa: CSVVPWEGYGYTF

j_call: TRBJ2-2
v_call: TRBV5-4
cdr3_length: 15
cdr3_aa: CASSLGGEGTGELFF

j_call: TRBJ2-3
v_call: TRBV30
cdr3_length: 13
cdr3_aa: CAWSVTGSHTQYF

j_call: TRBJ1-2
v_call: TRBV19
cdr3_length: 13
cdr3_aa: CASSPNSNYGYTF

j_call: TRBJ1-1
v_call: TRBV30
cdr3_length: 12
cdr3_aa: CAWSRQAGEAFF

j_call: TRBJ2-7
v_call: TRBV6-5
cdr3_length: 12
cdr3_aa: CASRTTSYEQYF

j_call: TRBJ2-3
v_call: TRBV5-1
cdr3_length: 14
cdr3_aa: CASSLTGNQATQYF

j_call: TRBJ2-7
v_call: TRBV7-2
cdr3_length: 14
cdr3_aa: CASSWGQGWNEQYF

j_call: TRBJ1-5
v_call: TRBV7-9
cdr3_length: 15
cdr3_aa: CASSLEGIQNQPQHF

j_call: TRBJ2-1
v_call: TRBV13
cdr3_length: 12
cdr3_aa: CASSLINNEQFF

j_call: TRBJ2-4
v_call: TRBV25-1
cdr3_length: 12
cdr3_aa: CATGQGSYIQYF

j_call: TRBJ2-2
v_call: TRBV6-5
cdr3_length: 16
cdr3_aa: CASRYSGQGNSGELFF

j_call: TRBJ2-2
v_call: TRBV19
cdr3_length: 12
cdr3_aa: CACQGGAGELFF

j_call: TRBJ1-1
v_call: TRBV30
cdr3_length: 11
cdr3_aa: CAWKWGAEAFF

j_call: TRBJ2-7
v_call: TRBV7-2
cdr3_length: 13
cdr3_aa: CASSEGPSYEQYF

j_call: TRBJ2-7
v_call: TRBV5-6
cdr3_length: 12
cdr3_aa: CASSLGQGEQYF

j_call: TRBJ2-5
v_call: TRBV27
cdr3_length: 14
cdr3_aa: CASSLISSVETQYF

j_call: TRBJ2-1
v_call: TRBV10-3
cdr3_length: 14
cdr3_aa: CAISKEAGTSEQFF

j_call: TRBJ2-2
v_call: TRBV18
cdr3_length: 14
cdr3_aa: CASSPPARGRELFF

j_call: TRBJ1-2
v_call: TRBV6-1
cdr3_length: 14
cdr3_aa: CASRAGQGSYGYTF

j_call: TRBJ2-7
v_call: TRBV4-3
cdr3_length: 17
cdr3_aa: CASSQAGVGQGPYEQYF

j_call: TRBJ2-7
v_call: TRBV4-1
cdr3_length: 13
cdr3_aa: CASSQNPTYEQYF

j_call: TRBJ2-2
v_call: TRBV5-4
cdr3_length: 13
cdr3_aa: CASSLVSPGELFF

j_call: TRBJ1-1
v_call: TRBV27
cdr3_length: 15
cdr3_aa: CASSLRQGLGVVAFF

j_call: TRBJ1-1
v_call: TRBV2
cdr3_length: 11
cdr3_aa: CASGIEREAFF

j_call: TRBJ1-1
v_call: TRBV5-3
cdr3_length: 14
cdr3_aa: CARSLAGMNTEAFF

j_call: TRBJ1-4
v_call: TRBV6-5
cdr3_length: 14
cdr3_aa: CASSPTGQSEKLFF

j_call: TRBJ2-3
v_call: TRBV19
cdr3_length: 15
cdr3_aa: CASSIRTGGRSTQYF

j_call: TRBJ1-1
v_call: TRBV5-1
cdr3_length: 16
cdr3_aa: CASSATPGALNTEAFF

j_call: TRBJ1-4
v_call: TRBV6-5
cdr3_length: 13
cdr3_aa: CASSASQGEKLFF

j_call: TRBJ2-2
v_call: TRBV5-4
cdr3_length: 15
cdr3_aa: CASSPGTANTGELFF

j_call: TRBJ2-4
v_call: TRBV5-6
cdr3_length: 15
cdr3_aa: CASSSGGLGENIQYF

j_call: TRBJ2-1
v_call: TRBV7-2
cdr3_length: 17
cdr3_aa: CASSATTGTSGTSEQFF

j_call: TRBJ2-3
v_call: TRBV19
cdr3_length: 15
cdr3_aa: CASSKRREGTDTQYF

j_call: TRBJ2-5
v_call: TRBV10-1
cdr3_length: 13
cdr3_aa: CASSDGHQETQYF

j_call: TRBJ2-7
v_call: TRBV27
cdr3_length: 12
cdr3_aa: CASRTGYYEQYF

j_call: TRBJ2-7
v_call: TRBV7-9
cdr3_length: 13
cdr3_aa: CASSPEGAYEQYF

j_call: TRBJ1-5
v_call: TRBV7-8
cdr3_length: 14
cdr3_aa: CASSLDGVGVPQHF

j_call: TRBJ1-2
v_call: TRBV4-1
cdr3_length: 15
cdr3_aa: CASSQVWGSGTGYTF

j_call: TRBJ1-2
v_call: TRBV29-1
cdr3_length: 12
cdr3_aa: CSVVVGAYGYTF

j_call: TRBJ1-1
v_call: TRBV5-1
cdr3_length: 16
cdr3_aa: CASSFRLSGSSTEAFF